One and the same sample provided the 25 T cell receptor beta chains below, sequenced in a study of blood T cell repertoires in COVID-19. TCRdb keeps only in-frame clones here, not all; method: immunoSEQ multiplex PCR. The sample lists roughly 160,000 clones; roughly 80% were seen once. Sequencing used PBMCs or T cells enriched from blood (not recorded which). The origin of the receptors is a man aged 45-65 years who had recovered from COVID-19.

The chain carries TRBV29-1 and TRBJ2-5; maybe TRBD2 (6 bases). In germline, CDR1 is SQVTM, CDR2 ANQGSEA. This CDR3 comprises 12 residues. With 6 bases removed from V and 5 bases from J, the gap between germline ends came to 13 bases. The CDR3: CSVVSGGETQYF. CDR3 sequence (DNA): TGCAGCGTCGTATCAGGAGGGGAGACCCAGTACTTC.

V is TRBV28 and J is TRBJ1-2, with a possible D match to TRBD1 (6 bases). V dropped 3 bases and J dropped 4 bases, with 12 bases sitting between them. The CDR3 totals 14 residues. CDR1 and CDR2 from the germline V gene are MDHEN and SYDVKM. The CDR3 sequence: CASSFSTGTYGYTF. The CDR3 DNA reads as TGTGCCAGCAGTTTTAGTACAGGGACCTATGGCTACACCTTC.

This clone occurred once. This rearrangement joins TRBV19 to TRBJ2-1, with a possible D match to TRBD1 (6 bases). Germline loops: CDR1 LNHDA, CDR2 SQIVND (reference sequence). The CDR3 is 14 amino acids. The V gene lost 3 bases and the J gene lost 3 bases, with 9 bases spanning the gap. CDR3 nucleotides: TGTGCCAGTAGTATGGGGACACTCTACAATGAGCAGTTCTTC. Amino acids: CASSMGTLYNEQFF.

The gene calls are TRBV5-4 and TRBJ2-7, with 10 bases matching TRBD2. Germline V CDR1 and CDR2: SGHNT, YYREEE (reference sequence). With V trimmed by 4 bases and J by 3 bases, 4 bases remained unmatched. The CDR3 is 14 amino acids. The CDR3 is CASSPSGSFYEQYF. The CDR3 DNA is TGTGCCAGCAGCCCTAGCGGGAGTTTCTACGAGCAGTACTTC.

The chain joins TRBV28 to TRBJ2-3, with D maybe TRBD2 (6 bases). V lost 7 bases to trimming and J lost 2 bases, with 13 bases between them. The V gene's germline CDR1 is MDHEN and CDR2 SYDVKM. This CDR3 is 14 amino acids long. The CDR3 is CASKRERVTDTQYF. CDR3 nucleotides: TGTGCCAGCAAACGGGAGCGAGTCACAGATACGCAGTATTTT.

The table lists this clone with a count of one. DNA of the CDR3: TGTGCCAGCAGTCCAGACAGGGCGCCTAGCAATCAGCCCCAGCATTTT. This gives the protein CASSPDRAPSNQPQHF. V gene TRBV28 combines with J gene TRBJ1-5; 7 positions match TRBD1. With V trimmed by 5 bases and J by 0 bases, 7 bases remained unmatched. There are 16 residues in the CDR3. CDR1 is MDHEN and CDR2 is SYDVKM in the germline V gene.

The CDR3 nucleotides read TGTGCCAGCAGCTCGATGACAGGGGGTGGCTACACCTTC. As protein: CASSSMTGGGYTF. The chain recombines TRBV7-3 with TRBJ1-2, with TRBD1 matching over 9 bases. The length of the CDR3 is 13 residues. V dropped 4 bases and J dropped 7; count of bases not matched to a gene: 4. In germline, CDR1 is SGHTA, CDR2 FQGTGA.

The chain carries TRBV5-1 and TRBJ1-3; D perhaps matches TRBD1 (5 bases). Per the germline V gene, CDR1 is SGHRS and CDR2 is YFSETQ. This CDR3 is built from 15 residues. The V end was cut by 3 bases, the J end by 1 base, with 11 bases between. CDR3 region: CASSSSGLSGNTIYF. CDR3 DNA: TGCGCCAGCAGCTCGTCAGGGTTGTCTGGAAACACCATATATTTT.

The genes are TRBV7-2 and TRBJ1-1; D is unclear. The CDR3 is 13 residues long. Germline loops: CDR1 SGHTA, CDR2 FQGNSA. Trimming left V 3 bases short and J 3 bases short, with 8 bases between. The CDR3 reads CASSFSRDTEAFF. The CDR3 bases are TGTGCCAGCAGCTTCAGCCGGGACACTGAAGCTTTCTTT.

The chain combines TRBV5-1 with TRBJ2-3; weak D call: TRBD1 (5 bases). Germline loops: CDR1 SGHRS, CDR2 YFSETQ. The V end lost 1 base, the J end lost 4 bases, and 10 bases lay between the germline ends. The CDR3 spans 14 residues. DNA for the CDR3: TGCGCCAGCAGCTTGAGGGGTGAGGCAGATACGCAGTATTTT. This codes for CASSLRGEADTQYF. The variable domain in full, completed from reference TRBV5-1 and TRBJ2-3, reads KAGVTQTPRYLIKTRGQQVTLSCSPISGHRSVSWYQQTPGQGLQFLFEYFSETQRNKGNFPGRFSGRQFSNSRSEMNVSTLELGDSALYLCASSLRGEADTQYFGPGTRLTVL.

The chain employs TRBV7-3 and TRBJ2-1; 11 bases are shared with TRBD2. The J segment lost 4 bases and the V segment lost 5 bases, leaving 16 bases of the junction unmatched. This CDR3 region has 19 residues. CDR1 is SGHTA and CDR2 is FQGTGA in the germline V gene. For the CDR3, the DNA is TGTGCCAGCAGCCCTACGGGACGGTGGGGACTAGCGGATTACAATGAGCAGTTCTTC. Translated, it gives CASSPTGRWGLADYNEQFF. Filled out from reference TRBV7-3 and TRBJ2-1, the complete variable domain reads GAGVSQTPSNKVTEKGKYVELRCDPISGHTALYWYRQSLGQGPEFLIYFQGTGAADDSGLPNDRFFAVRPEGSVSTLKIQRTERGDSAVYLCASSPTGRWGLADYNEQFFGPGTRLTVL.

The rearrangement joins TRBV28 to TRBJ2-7, with 9 bases identical to TRBD2. CDR3 length: 15 amino acids. Trimming took 7 bases from V and 5 from J; bases not matched to a gene: 12. The V gene's germline CDR1 is MDHEN and CDR2 SYDVKM. CDR3 residues: CASNGSGRSVDEQYF. Written as DNA, the CDR3 is TGTGCCAGCAACGGTAGCGGGAGATCGGTGGACGAGCAGTACTTC.

This clone occurred many times. The rearrangement uses TRBV19 and TRBJ2-7; D is uncertain. The ends were cut back, 6 bases at V and 1 base at J, with 10 bases in the middle. The CDR3 runs 13 residues. CDR1 and CDR2 from the germline V gene are LNHDA and SQIVND (reference sequence). CDR3 amino acids: CASSPFRSYEQYF. CDR3 sequence (DNA): TGTGCCAGTAGCCCTTTCCGGTCCTACGAGCAGTACTTC.

The genes are TRBV5-1 and TRBJ2-3; TRBD2 matches at 9 bases. CDR1 SGHRS and CDR2 YFSETQ come from the germline V gene. The CDR3 totals 15 residues. The junction had 8 bases not matched to a gene; V was cut back by 4 bases and J by 5 bases. The CDR3 region is CASSRGGRAGDTQYF. CDR3 DNA: TGCGCCAGCAGCCGGGGCGGGAGGGCCGGAGATACGCAGTATTTT.

This clone appeared once. V gene TRBV7-6 combines with J gene TRBJ2-7; weak D call: TRBD2 (5 bases). In germline, CDR1 is SGHVS, CDR2 FNYEAQ. The CDR3 covers 14 residues. Between the trimmed V and J ends, which lost 3 bases and 1 base, there was a span of 10 bases. The CDR3 sequence: CASSFPGKSYEQYF. CDR3 nucleotide sequence: TGTGCCAGCAGCTTCCCGGGGAAATCCTACGAGCAGTACTTC.

The rearrangement joins TRBV3-1 (or the pseudogene TRBV3-2) to TRBJ1-1, with 10 bases that match TRBD1. Germline trimming cut 5 bases from V and 6 bases from J; bases unmatched to any gene: 3. The CDR3 runs to 13 residues. Germline-derived CDR1 and CDR2 are LGHDT and YNNKEL (reference sequence). As DNA, the CDR3 is TGTGCCAGCAGCAAAGGACAGGGGGCTGAAGCTTTCTTT. It translates to CASSKGQGAEAFF.

This rearrangement joins TRBV5-5 to TRBJ2-3, with D possibly matching TRBD1 (5 bases). The CDR3 is 13 amino acids. CDR1 SGHKS and CDR2 YYEKEE come from the germline V gene (reference sequence). V lost 2 bases and J 3 bases, leaving 7 bases between the germline ends. CDR3 residues: CASSFGATDTQYF. In DNA form, the CDR3 reads TGTGCCAGCAGCTTTGGGGCGACAGATACGCAGTATTTT.

V and J are TRBV20-1 and TRBJ2-2; D is unresolved. Germline V gene lookup returns CDR1 DFQATT and CDR2 SNEGSKA (reference sequence). The CDR3 length is 11 residues. V lost 6 bases and J 7 bases, leaving 9 bases between the germline ends. CDR3 in DNA: TGCAGTGCCCAAGATAGCGGGGAGCTGTTTTTT. Translated, it gives CSAQDSGELFF.

The rearrangement joins TRBV5-1 to TRBJ2-7, with 13 bases identical to TRBD2. Trimming cost V 4 bases and J 2 bases; bases outside gene matches: 3. Germline CDR1 reads SGHRS; CDR2 reads YFSETQ. The CDR3 extends over 15 amino acids. The CDR3 spells CASSVGTSGTYEQYF. Here the CDR3 DNA reads TGCGCCAGCAGCGTTGGGACTAGCGGGACCTACGAGCAGTACTTC.

The CDR3 sequence is CASSHQGSNQPQHF. Written as DNA, the CDR3 is TGTGCCAGCAGCCACCAGGGGAGCAATCAGCCCCAGCATTTT. The gene calls are TRBV28 and TRBJ1-5, with a tentative D call TRBD1 (6 bases). The germline V gene encodes CDR1 MDHEN and CDR2 SYDVKM. The CDR3 extends over 14 amino acids. V was trimmed by 6 bases and J by 1 base, leaving 10 bases between them.

V usage is TRBV9 and J usage is TRBJ2-7; tentative D call: TRBD1 (6 bases). CDR1 and CDR2 from the germline V gene are SGDLS and YYNGEE. The ends were cut back, 3 bases at V and 5 bases at J, with 18 bases in the middle. There are 15 residues in the CDR3. CDR3 sequence (DNA): TGTGCCAGCAGCGCGTACCGGGACACTCCACACGAGCAGTACTTC. It codes for CASSAYRDTPHEQYF.

This clone was observed a single time. This sequence joins TRBV7-9 and TRBJ2-1, with D possibly matching TRBD2 (5 bases). CDR3 length equals 14 residues. V lost 1 base and J lost 6, with 10 bases in between. Germline CDR1 and CDR2: SEHNR and FQNEAQ (reference sequence). CDR3: CASSLGGSRNEQFF. The CDR3 nucleotides are TGTGCCAGCAGCTTAGGAGGGTCGCGCAATGAGCAGTTCTTC.

The DNA of the CDR3 is TGTGCCAGCAGCCTGGACTATCTCACCTACAATGAGCAGTTCTTC. It yields the protein CASSLDYLTYNEQFF. The genes are TRBV6-6 and TRBJ2-1; D is perhaps TRBD2 (6 bases). This CDR3 has 15 residues. V lost 6 bases and J lost 2, with 14 bases in between. The germline CDR1 and CDR2 sequences are MNHNY and SVGAGI (reference sequence).

The J gene is TRBJ1-1, the V gene TRBV18, with unresolved D. The CDR3 sequence is 15 residues long. With 2 bases removed from V and 11 bases from J, the gap between germline ends came to 21 bases. The germline V gene has CDR1 KGHSH and CDR2 LQKENI. The CDR3 loop is CASSPITEPTTDAFF. The CDR3 DNA follows: TGTGCCAGCTCACCAATTACAGAGCCCACCACAGATGCTTTCTTT.

V is TRBV19 and J is TRBJ1-3; tentative D call: TRBD1 (5 bases). The CDR3 contains 14 residues. Germline-derived CDR1 and CDR2 are LNHDA and SQIVND (reference sequence). Trimming removed 4 bases from V and 3 bases from J, with 10 bases in between. The CDR3 DNA follows: TGTGCCAGTAGTACCAACAGGCTTGGAAACACCATATATTTT. It translates to CASSTNRLGNTIYF. Together with reference TRBV19 and TRBJ1-3, the CDR3 gives the full variable domain: DGGITQSPKYLFRKEGQNVTLSCEQNLNHDAMYWYRQDPGQGLRLIYYSQIVNDFQKGDIAEGYSVSREKKESFPLTVTSAQKNPTAFYLCASSTNRLGNTIYFGEGSWLTVV.